This T cell receptor beta chain was obtained from a study of blood T cell repertoires in COVID-19. Turning to the study itself: The United States, Italy and Spain supplied acute and convalescent COVID-19 samples. The analysed material was cDNA or gDNA that came from T cells, B-cell-depleted T cells, or PBMCs.

The V gene's germline CDR1 is SGHNT and CDR2 YENEEA. V was trimmed by 1 base and J by 0 bases, leaving 10 bases between them. The CDR3 loop spans 15 amino acids. Seattle researchers signed up patients amid active infection and tracked them longitudinally. In the original processing: Quantification of nucleated cells was approximated via reference gene primer amplification. The table came from immunoSEQ multiplex PCR; TCRdb's copy has only in-frame clones and leaves some out. D and trimming were read from the DNA, whereas the V and J calls and clone size are those reported in that table. In the table there are tens of thousands of clones, 87% of which are singletons.

The J gene is TRBJ2-7, the V gene TRBV11-3, with D perhaps matching TRBD2 (5 bases). This clonotype was sampled from a man in his fifties or sixties with COVID-19, enrolled during active disease. The sample comprised peripheral blood. The CDR3, as DNA: TGTGCCAGCAGCTTAGCTCCGGGAAGCTCCTACGAGCAGTACTTC. Translation: CASSLAPGSSYEQYF. The variable domain in full, with the rest retrieved from reference TRBV11-3 and TRBJ2-7, is EAGVVQSPRYKIIEKKQPVAFWCNPISGHNTLYWYLQNLGQGPELLIRYENEEAVDDSQLPKDRFSAERLKGVDSTLKIQPAELGDSAVYLCASSLAPGSSYEQYFGPGTRLTVT.